The 5 T cell receptor beta chains listed next were all sequenced from one sample in a study of T-cell reconstitution after alpha-beta-depleted transplantation in children. Preparation of the TCRbeta library was carried out with unique molecular identifiers. TCRdb independently ran MiXCR on the PCR reads; one entry per CDR3 protein. The sample has under 450,000 distinct CDR3 sequences, under 20% seen once. This material consisted of PBMCs, mostly from graft donor cells, taken 360 days after TCRalphabeta/CD19-depleted stem cell transplant. These TCRs come from a boy under two years old who had a stem cell transplant for Wiskott-Aldrich syndrome, so the T cells may come from the graft donor.

This clonotype was counted at least ten times. This chain links TRBV24-1 with TRBJ2-4; D gene unclear. The germline V gene has CDR1 KGHDR and CDR2 SFDVKD. With 3 bases removed from V and 8 bases from J, the gap between germline ends came to 10 bases. The CDR3 runs to 13 residues. The CDR3 nucleotides read TGTGCCACCAGTGATACCCTAGGGTACATTCAGTACTTC. Its translation is CATSDTLGYIQYF.

The chain uses TRBV10-3 and TRBJ2-7; D ambiguous. CDR1 ENHRY and CDR2 SYGVKD come from the germline V gene. Trimming shortened V by 1 base and J by 0 bases, and 7 bases separated the two germline ends. This CDR3 contains 14 residues. CDR3 amino acids: CAISEYRDSYEQYF. CDR3 bases: TGTGCCATCAGTGAGTATAGGGACTCCTACGAGCAGTACTTC.

This clonotype was observed a few times. The CDR3 spells CGGSAGPLNTGELFF. The CDR3 DNA is TGCGGTGGCAGCGCGGGACCCCTGAACACCGGGGAGCTGTTTTTT. The chain employs TRBV20-1 and TRBJ2-2, with D possibly being TRBD2 (6 bases). CDR3 size: 15 residues. Looked up from germline, CDR1 is DFQATT and CDR2 is SNEGSKA (reference sequence).

The rearrangement uses TRBV10-2 and TRBJ2-1; 9 nucleotides line up with TRBD2. This CDR3 region has 13 residues. Germline V gene data show CDR1 as WSHSY and CDR2 as SAAADI. With V trimmed by 8 bases and J by 4 bases, 3 bases remained unmatched. The CDR3: CASRTSVYNEQFF. Written as DNA, the CDR3 is TGCGCCAGCCGGACTAGCGTTTACAATGAGCAGTTCTTC.

Many counts were recorded for this clonotype. The J gene is TRBJ2-3, the V gene TRBV27, with 12 nucleotides matching TRBD2. This CDR3 region has 16 residues. With 0 bases clipped from V and 6 bases from J, the junction kept 4 bases outside the gene matches. Germline lookup yields CDR1 MNHEY and CDR2 SMNVEV (reference sequence). The CDR3 loop is CASSLSTSGSGDTQYF. CDR3 nucleotides: TGTGCCAGCAGTTTATCGACTAGCGGGAGTGGTGATACGCAGTATTTT.